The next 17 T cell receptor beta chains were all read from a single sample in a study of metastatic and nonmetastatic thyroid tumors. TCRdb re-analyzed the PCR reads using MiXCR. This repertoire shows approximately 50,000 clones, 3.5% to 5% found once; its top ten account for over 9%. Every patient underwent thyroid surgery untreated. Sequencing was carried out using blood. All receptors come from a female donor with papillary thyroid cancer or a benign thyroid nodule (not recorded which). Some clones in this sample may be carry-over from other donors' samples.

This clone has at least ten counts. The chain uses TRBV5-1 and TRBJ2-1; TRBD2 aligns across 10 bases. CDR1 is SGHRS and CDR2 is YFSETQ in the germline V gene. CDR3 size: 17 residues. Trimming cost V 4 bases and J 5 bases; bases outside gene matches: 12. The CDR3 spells CASSAGGGLAGDNEQFF. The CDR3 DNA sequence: TGCGCCAGCAGCGCTGGCGGGGGGCTAGCGGGAGACAATGAGCAGTTCTTC.

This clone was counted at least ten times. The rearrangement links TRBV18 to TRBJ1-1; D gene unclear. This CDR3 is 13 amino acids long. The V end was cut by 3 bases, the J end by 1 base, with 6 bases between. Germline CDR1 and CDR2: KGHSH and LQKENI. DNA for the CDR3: TGTGCCAGCTCACCGATGGGGAACACTGAAGCTTTCTTT. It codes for CASSPMGNTEAFF. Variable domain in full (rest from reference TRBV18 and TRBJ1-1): NAGVMQNPRHLVRRRGQEARLRCSPMKGHSHVYWYRQLPEEGLKFMVYLQKENIIDESGMPKERFSAEFPKEGPSILRIQQVVRGDSAAYFCASSPMGNTEAFFGQGTRLTVV.

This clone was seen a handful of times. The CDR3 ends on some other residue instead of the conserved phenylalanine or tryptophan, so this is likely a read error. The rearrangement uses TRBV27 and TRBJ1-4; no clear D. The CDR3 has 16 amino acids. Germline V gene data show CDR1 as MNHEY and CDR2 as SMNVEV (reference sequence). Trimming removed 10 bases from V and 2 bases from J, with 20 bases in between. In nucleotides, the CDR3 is TGTGCCACCTCATTGGTAGCAAGTGGCACTAATGAAAAACTGTTTTCT. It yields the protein CATSLVASGTNEKLFS.

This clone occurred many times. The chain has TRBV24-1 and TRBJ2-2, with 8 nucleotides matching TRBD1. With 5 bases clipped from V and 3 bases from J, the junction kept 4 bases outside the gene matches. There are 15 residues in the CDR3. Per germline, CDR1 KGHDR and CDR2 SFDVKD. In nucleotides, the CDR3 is TGTGCCACCAGTGCCCCGGACAGGGACACCGGGGAGCTGTTTTTT. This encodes CATSAPDRDTGELFF.

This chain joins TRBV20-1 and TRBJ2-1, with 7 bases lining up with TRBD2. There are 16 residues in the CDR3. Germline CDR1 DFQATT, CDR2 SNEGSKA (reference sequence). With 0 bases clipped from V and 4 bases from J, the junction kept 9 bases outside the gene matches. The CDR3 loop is CSARDPTSVPYNEQFF. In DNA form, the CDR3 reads TGCAGTGCTAGAGACCCTACTAGCGTCCCTTACAATGAGCAGTTCTTC.

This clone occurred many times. CDR3 amino acids: CASNRGGSNQPQHF. CDR3 sequence (DNA): TGTGCCAGCAACAGGGGGGGCAGCAATCAGCCCCAGCATTTT. The chain uses TRBV2 and TRBJ1-5, with 8 bases identical to TRBD1. The CDR3 runs 14 residues. V shed 7 bases and J 1 base; nucleotides not matched to a gene: 3. CDR1 and CDR2 from the germline V gene are SNHLY and FYNNEI.

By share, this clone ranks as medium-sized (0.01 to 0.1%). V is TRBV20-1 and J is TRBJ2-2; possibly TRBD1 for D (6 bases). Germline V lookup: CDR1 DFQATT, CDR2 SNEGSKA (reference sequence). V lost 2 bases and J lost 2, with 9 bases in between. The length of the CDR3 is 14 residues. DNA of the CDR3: TGCAGTGCTAGACAAGGGGGAAACACCGGGGAGCTGTTTTTT. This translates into CSARQGGNTGELFF.

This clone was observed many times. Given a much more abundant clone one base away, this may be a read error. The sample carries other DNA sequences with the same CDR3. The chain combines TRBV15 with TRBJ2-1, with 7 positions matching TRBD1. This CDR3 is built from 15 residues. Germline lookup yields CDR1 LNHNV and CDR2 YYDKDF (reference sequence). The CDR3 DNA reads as TGTGCCACCAAAAAGGTAGAGGGGGCGGCGAATGAACAGTTCTTC. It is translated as CATKKVEGAANEQFF.

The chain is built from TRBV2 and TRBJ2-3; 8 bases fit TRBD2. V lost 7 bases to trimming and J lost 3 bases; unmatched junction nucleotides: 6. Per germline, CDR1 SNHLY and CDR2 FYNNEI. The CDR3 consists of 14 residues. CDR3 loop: CASTRLARTDTQYF. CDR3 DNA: TGTGCCAGCACTCGACTAGCGCGGACAGATACGCAGTATTTT.

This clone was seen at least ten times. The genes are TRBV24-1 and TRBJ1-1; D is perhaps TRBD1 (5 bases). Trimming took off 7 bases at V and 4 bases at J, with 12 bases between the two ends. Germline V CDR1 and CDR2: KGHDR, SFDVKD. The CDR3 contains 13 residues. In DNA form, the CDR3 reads TGTGCCACCAGCCCTCGGGGGGGCACTGAAGCTTTCTTT. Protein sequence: CATSPRGGTEAFF.

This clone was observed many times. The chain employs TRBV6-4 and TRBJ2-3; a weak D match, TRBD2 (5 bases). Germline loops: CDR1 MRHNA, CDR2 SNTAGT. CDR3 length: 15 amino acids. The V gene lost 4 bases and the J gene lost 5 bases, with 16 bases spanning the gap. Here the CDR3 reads CASSAGLGRGDTQYF. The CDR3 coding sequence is TGTGCCAGCAGTGCAGGACTGGGCCGGGGAGATACGCAGTATTTT.

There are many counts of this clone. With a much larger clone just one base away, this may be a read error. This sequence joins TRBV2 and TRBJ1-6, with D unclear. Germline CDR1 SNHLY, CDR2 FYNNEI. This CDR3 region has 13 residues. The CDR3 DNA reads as TGTGTCAGCAGTTGCGACTATAATTCACCCCTCCACTTT. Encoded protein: CVSSCDYNSPLHF.

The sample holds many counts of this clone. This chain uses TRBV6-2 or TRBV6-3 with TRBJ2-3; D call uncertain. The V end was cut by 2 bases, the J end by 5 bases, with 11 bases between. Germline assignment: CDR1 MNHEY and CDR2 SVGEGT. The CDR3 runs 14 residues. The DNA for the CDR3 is TGTGCCAGCAGTTACGACCCCTCGCGAGATACGCAGTATTTT. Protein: CASSYDPSRDTQYF.

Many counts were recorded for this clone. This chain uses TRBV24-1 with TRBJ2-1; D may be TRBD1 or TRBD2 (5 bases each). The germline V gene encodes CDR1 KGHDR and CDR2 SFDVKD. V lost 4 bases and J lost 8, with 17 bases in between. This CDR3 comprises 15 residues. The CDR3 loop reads CATSDRDPIVDEQFF. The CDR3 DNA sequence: TGTGCCACCAGTGACCGGGACCCAATTGTGGATGAGCAGTTCTTC.

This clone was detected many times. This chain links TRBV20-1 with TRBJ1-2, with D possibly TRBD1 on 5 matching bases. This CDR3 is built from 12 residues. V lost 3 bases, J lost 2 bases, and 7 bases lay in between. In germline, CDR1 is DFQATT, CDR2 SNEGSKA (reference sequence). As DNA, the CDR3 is TGCAGTGCTAGTGCAGGGAACTATGGCTACACCTTC. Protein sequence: CSASAGNYGYTF.

CDR3 sequence reads: CASSSLAGGGKETQYF. CDR3 bases: TGTGCCAGCAGCTCCCTAGCGGGAGGGGGCAAAGAGACCCAGTACTTC. V usage is TRBV5-4 and J usage is TRBJ2-5; the match to TRBD2 covers 12 bases. V dropped 3 bases and J dropped 3; count of bases not matched to a gene: 6. The CDR3 runs 16 residues. Germline lookup yields CDR1 SGHNT and CDR2 YYREEE (reference sequence).

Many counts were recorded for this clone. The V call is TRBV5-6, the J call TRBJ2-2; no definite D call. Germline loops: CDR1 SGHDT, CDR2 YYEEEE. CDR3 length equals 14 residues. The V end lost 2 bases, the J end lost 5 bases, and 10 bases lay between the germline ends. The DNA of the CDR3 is TGTGCCAGCAGCTTTTATGAGTGGACCGGGGAGCTGTTTTTT. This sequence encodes CASSFYEWTGELFF.